A selection of T cell receptor beta chains follows, all from one sample in a study of blood T cell repertoires in COVID-19. This table comes from immunoSEQ multiplex PCR, and its TCRdb copy is limited to in-frame clones, with some not included. The sample includes roughly 180,000 clones, 86% of them seen just once. Sequencing was carried out using peripheral blood. These receptor sequences come from a woman aged 25 to 39 with active or convalescent COVID-19. CDR3s include the opening cysteine and the closing phenylalanine or tryptophan. The D gene is left open where the match is weak. Only some rows state a clone size, as once, few, many or a class for expanded clones.

clone_size d_call j_call v_call cdr3_aa cdr3_nt
once . TRBJ1-6 TRBV14 CASSQDLNSPLHF TGTGCCAGCAGCCAAGATTTAAATTCACCCCTCCACTTT
. TRBD1 TRBJ2-7 TRBV7-2 CASSLVQGPYEQYF TGTGCCAGCAGCTTAGTACAGGGGCCCTACGAGCAGTACTTC
. TRBD2 TRBJ2-3 TRBV15 CATSRGGSGRVTSADTQYF TGTGCCACCAGCAGAGGGGGTAGCGGGAGGGTCACAAGTGCCGATACGCAGTATTTT
. . TRBJ1-5 TRBV7-2 CASSLQGGSNQPQHF TGTGCCAGCAGTTTACAGGGAGGGAGCAATCAGCCCCAGCATTTT
once . TRBJ1-4 TRBV2 CASSAGHNEKLFF TGTGCCAGCAGTGCCGGTCATAATGAAAAACTGTTTTTT
. . TRBJ2-7 TRBV27 CASSLTGRGYEQYF TGTGCCAGCAGTTTAACGGGCAGGGGTTACGAGCAGTACTTC
. . TRBJ1-2 TRBV18 CASSLGQTMSGYTF TGTGCCAGCTCACTTGGACAGACTATGAGTGGCTACACCTTC
. . TRBJ1-5 TRBV30 CAWSAWQGSNQPQHF TGTGCCTGGAGTGCGTGGCAGGGAAGCAATCAGCCCCAGCATTTT
. TRBD2 TRBJ2-7 TRBV7-2 CASSLRSSGGNSKQYF TGTGCCAGCAGCTTAAGGTCTAGCGGGGGCAATTCCAAGCAGTACTTC
. TRBD1 TRBJ1-1 TRBV10-2 CASRTGKDMNTEAFF TGCGCCAGCAGGACAGGGAAGGACATGAACACTGAAGCTTTCTTT
. . TRBJ1-2 TRBV27 CASSLSSANYGYTF TGTGCCAGCAGTTTATCTTCAGCTAACTATGGCTACACCTTC
. TRBD1 TRBJ1-2 TRBV10-3 CAISDPGDRGFSSGYTF TGTGCCATCAGTGATCCGGGGGACAGGGGGTTTTCATCTGGCTACACCTTC
once TRBD1 TRBJ1-1 TRBV4-1 CASKDRAATEAFF TGCGCCAGCAAGGACAGGGCGGCCACTGAAGCTTTCTTT
. TRBD2 TRBJ2-5 TRBV11-2 CASSLAPGRGEETQYF TGTGCCAGCAGCTTAGCCCCAGGCCGGGGGGAAGAGACCCAGTACTTC
. TRBD1 TRBJ1-2 TRBV5-8 CASSLPFDRVWGYTF TGTGCCAGCAGCTTACCCTTTGACAGGGTATGGGGCTACACCTTC
once . TRBJ1-3 TRBV11-2 CASSLEQTTYSGNTIYF TGTGCCAGCAGCTTAGAACAGACTACATACTCTGGAAACACCATATATTTT
. TRBD1 TRBJ2-5 TRBV5-1 CASSYRQGDTETQYF TGCGCCAGCAGCTACCGACAGGGGGACACAGAGACCCAGTACTTC
. . TRBJ1-5 TRBV7-9 CASSPGDYSNQPQHF TGTGCCAGCAGCCCGGGGGACTATAGCAATCAGCCCCAGCATTTT
. . TRBJ2-4 TRBV5-1 CASSPYLRRGGNIQYF TGCGCCAGCAGCCCATACCTTAGGAGGGGGGGAAACATTCAGTACTTC
. . TRBJ1-2 TRBV9 CASSVGGEGASYGYTF TGTGCCAGCAGCGTAGGGGGAGAGGGCGCGAGCTATGGCTACACCTTC
. . TRBJ1-5 TRBV7-2 CASSLALPTEGNQPQHF TGTGCCAGCAGCTTAGCCCTTCCGACAGAAGGTAATCAGCCCCAGCATTTT
few . TRBJ2-7 TRBV5-6 CASSPQTGEQYF TGTGCCAGCAGCCCTCAGACAGGCGAGCAGTACTTC
. TRBD1 TRBJ1-2 TRBV30 CAWSHLGQGVGGYTF TGTGCCTGGAGTCACCTAGGACAGGGGGTGGGTGGCTACACCTTC
. . TRBJ2-5 TRBV5-1 CASSPTVETQYF TGCGCCAGCAGCCCCACGGTAGAGACCCAGTACTTC
. TRBD1 TRBJ1-2 TRBV2 CASSEPWTGASNYGYTF TGTGCCAGCAGTGAACCTTGGACAGGGGCCTCTAACTATGGCTACACCTTC